This TCR beta chain stems from a study of cytomegalovirus exposure and HLA in healthy donors. Study overall: A subsequent analysis reported that the roughly 120 validation repertoires were produced on the same platform that had also been used for the roughly 700 first-cohort repertoires.

V lost 4 bases to trimming and J lost 4 bases; unmatched junction nucleotides: 5. This CDR3 has 15 residues. Germline values: CDR1 SGHRS, CDR2 YFSETQ. The sample holds one count of this clone. The antigen remains unidentified. This sample includes further DNA sequences coding for the same CDR3. Study-wide points: One later analysis, an examination of the roughly 130 validation repertoires, found that first-cohort TCR clusters tended to co-occur in them. Confirmation in vitro established that a few CMV-associated chains were specific for CMV antigens.

Sequencing used immunoSEQ multiplex PCR; TCRdb keeps in-frame clones, though not all of them. The table records about 200,000 clones, around 88% of them present only once. The receptor's source is a woman between 18 and 29 years old in good health and CMV-seronegative. The sequencing sample was made of PBMCs. J is TRBJ1-5 and V is TRBV5-1; the match to TRBD1 covers 10 bases. The CDR3: CASSPTGGSNQPQHF. The CDR3, as DNA: TGCGCCAGCAGCCCGACAGGGGGCTCAAATCAGCCCCAGCATTTT.